This T cell receptor beta chain was observed in a study of blood T cell repertoires in COVID-19 (dated by TCRdb to 2019 to 2021). At the level of the whole study: Samples covering the acute and convalescent phases of COVID-19 were provided by collaborators in the United States, Italy and Spain. The material from the prospective study consisted of cDNA or gDNA derived from T cells, B-cell-depleted T cells, or PBMCs. Deeply sampled blood TCRbeta repertoires from subjects exposed to, actively infected with, or recovered from COVID-19 were included in the dataset. The repertoires were released in a freely available public database meant as a resource for research on the immune response to SARS-CoV-2. Samples were obtained from the ongoing ImmuneRACE study (first 160 participants) and from about 1,300 subjects provided by 6 global collaborators. Nearly every sample came with metadata listing a de-identified subject ID, COVID-19 status, age in years and sex. HLA class I and class II types, where available, came from metadata supplied by the sample provider rather than from assay-based typing.

Inclusive of the bounding cysteine and phenylalanine, the CDR3 is 13 residues long. Only the CDR3 DNA stays, 39 bases, in frame from base 1. V is reduced by 4 bases and J by 0 bases, leaving a spacing of 6 bases between them. The germline V gene supplies CDR1 MGHRA and CDR2 YSYEKL. Each collaborating institution followed its own protocols to collect whole blood in K2EDTA tubes. For TCRbeta analysis, collaborator samples were shipped as frozen whole blood, as isolated PBMCs, or as DNA extracted from either sample type. Points on this clone: The specificity of this receptor is unknown. No quality values exist for individual bases; no much larger clone is one base distant.

TCRbeta CDR3 regions were amplified from genomic DNA using the immunoSEQ Assay, a bias-controlled multiplex PCR. The paper's processing steps were these. The number of nucleated cells in each sample was estimated by amplification of reference gene primers within the assay. To quantify the absolute abundance of each unique TCRbeta CDR3 rearrangement, sequence reads were collapsed and filtered. For each sample, productive Simpson clonality was calculated as the square root of Simpson's diversity index across productive rearrangements. Sourced from immuneACCESS, this table was stored by TCRdb with only in-frame sequences that have V and J called. A share of the clones is absent; for the studies checked, an unresolved V gene accounts for under half, and the remainder has no known explanation. Clone size and V and J calls were adopted from that table, with D and trimming inferred from the DNA. This sample holds roughly 41,000 clones; about 89% were observed only once. The ten largest account for around a sixth of the sample.

The paper as a whole reports these results and caveats: The amount of clinical and demographic metadata varied by source and participant and was provided uncurated.

This chain joins TRBV4-1 to TRBJ2-5; a tentative D call is TRBD1 (6 bases match). Sequenced: peripheral blood. This clonotype was obtained from a human donor in a cohort sampled during active COVID-19. The nucleotides are TGCGCCAGCAGCCGGGGGCACCAAGAGACCCAGTACTTC. The resulting protein is CASSRGHQETQYF.